Below, 32 T cell receptor beta chains from the same sample are listed, as sequenced in a study of blood T cell repertoires in COVID-19. This table comes from immunoSEQ multiplex PCR, and its TCRdb copy is limited to in-frame clones, with some not included. The sample holds some 120,000 clones; under 85% are singletons and the top ten take about 10%. What was sequenced was peripheral blood. The source is a man between 60 and 70 years old with acute or convalescent COVID-19.

CDR3 region: CASSGPYEQYF. In DNA, the CDR3 is TGCGCCAGCAGTGGGCCCTACGAGCAGTACTTC. The chain is built from TRBV10-1 and TRBJ2-7; no definite D call. Trimming cost V 4 bases and J 2 bases, with 3 bases left between them. This CDR3 contains 11 residues. CDR1 is WNHNN and CDR2 is SYGVQD in the germline V gene (reference sequence).

The CDR3 nucleotides are TGTGCCAGCAGCTCCAAACAGATACAGGGGGCTTATGGCTACACCTTC. It encodes CASSSKQIQGAYGYTF. The chain carries TRBV5-4 and TRBJ1-2, with 9 bases fitting TRBD1. This CDR3 comprises 16 residues. Germline lookup yields CDR1 SGHNT and CDR2 YYREEE (reference sequence). The V gene end was trimmed by 3 bases and the J gene end by 5 bases; junction bases not matched to a gene: 11. The variable domain in full, with the rest retrieved from reference TRBV5-4 and TRBJ1-2, is ETGVTQSPTHLIKTRGQQVTLRCSSQSGHNTVSWYQQALGQGPQFIFQYYREEENGRGNFPPRFSGLQFPNYSSELNVNALELDDSALYLCASSSKQIQGAYGYTFGSGTRLTVV.

This clone is a singleton in its sample. The chain links TRBV28 to TRBJ1-5; 8 bases agree with TRBD1. This CDR3 region has 14 residues. Trimming at V came to 5 bases and at J to 4 bases, leaving 4 bases not matched to a gene. Germline values: CDR1 MDHEN, CDR2 SYDVKM. The DNA of the CDR3 is TGTGCCAGCAGTCTTTGGACAGGGAATCAGCCCCAGCATTTT. This translates into CASSLWTGNQPQHF.

The chain joins TRBV5-1 to TRBJ2-7; 8 nucleotides line up with TRBD2. The germline gives CDR1 SGHRS, CDR2 YFSETQ. There are 15 residues in the CDR3. Trimming removed 4 bases from V and 4 bases from J; junction bases left unmatched: 10. The CDR3 bases are TGCGCCAGCAGCCCTCGGGGGGGCGGAATGTACGAGCAGTACTTC. Protein: CASSPRGGGMYEQYF.

This chain links TRBV2 with TRBJ1-5, with 7 nucleotides matching TRBD1. The CDR3 loop spans 14 amino acids. Per the germline V gene, CDR1 is SNHLY and CDR2 is FYNNEI. Trimming at V came to 6 bases and at J to 6 bases, leaving 8 bases not matched to a gene. CDR3 coding DNA: TGTGCCAGCAGAAACCAACAGGGGACTCAGCCCCAGCATTTT. Its translation: CASRNQQGTQPQHF. The complete variable domain, with remaining parts taken from reference TRBV2 and TRBJ1-5, reads EPEVTQTPSHQVTQMGQEVILRCVPISNHLYFYWYRQILGQKVEFLVSFYNNEISEKSEIFDDQFSVERPDGSNFTLKIRSTKLEDSAMYFCASRNQQGTQPQHFGDGTRLSIL.

The chain couples TRBV9 to TRBJ1-1; D may be TRBD1 (5 bases). Germline CDR1 is SGDLS and CDR2 is YYNGEE. The CDR3 extends over 12 amino acids. Trimming stripped 6 bases from V and 4 bases from J, with 10 bases between. The CDR3 loop reads CASKTGGTEAFF. The CDR3 DNA reads as TGTGCCAGCAAGACGGGGGGCACTGAAGCTTTCTTT. Using reference TRBV9 and TRBJ1-1 for the parts outside the CDR3, the full variable domain is DSGVTQTPKHLITATGQRVTLRCSPRSGDLSVYWYQQSLDQGLQFLIQYYNGEERAKGNILERFSAQQFPDLHSELNLSSLELGDSALYFCASKTGGTEAFFGQGTRLTVV.

In its sample, this clone was seen once. This chain uses TRBV27 with TRBJ2-1, with 8 positions matching TRBD1. The CDR3 is made up of 14 amino acids. Germline V gene data show CDR1 as MNHEY and CDR2 as SMNVEV (reference sequence). With 3 bases clipped from V and 8 bases from J, the junction kept 6 bases outside the gene matches. Here the CDR3 reads CASSLPGGRDEQFF. Here the CDR3 DNA reads TGTGCCAGCAGTTTGCCAGGGGGCCGGGATGAGCAGTTCTTC.

The chain employs TRBV4-1 and TRBJ2-4; tentatively, D is TRBD1 (6 bases). Trimming took off 5 bases at V and 6 bases at J, with 29 bases between the two ends. Germline loops: CDR1 MGHRA, CDR2 YSYEKL. The CDR3 covers 19 residues. The CDR3 DNA reads as TGCGCCAGCAGCACCCCCAAAGGACAGCCTGTAGAGCCCCTAAACATTCAGTACTTC. Protein: CASSTPKGQPVEPLNIQYF.

The chain carries TRBV16 and TRBJ1-1; D is unresolved. Trimming stripped 2 bases from V and 7 bases from J, with 11 bases between. Germline-derived CDR1 and CDR2 are KGHSY and FQNENV. CDR3 length: 13 amino acids. Here the CDR3 reads CASSQQDTIEAFF. The DNA for the CDR3 is TGTGCCAGCAGCCAACAAGACACGATTGAAGCTTTCTTT.

This rearrangement joins TRBV5-1 to TRBJ1-2, with 9 bases lining up with TRBD1. The CDR3 is 15 residues long. V shed 2 bases and J 1 base; nucleotides not matched to a gene: 3. Germline CDR1 and CDR2: SGHRS and YFSETQ. This CDR3 reads CASSLQGADNYGYTF. Here the CDR3 DNA reads TGCGCCAGCAGCTTACAGGGGGCGGATAACTATGGCTACACCTTC.

This chain uses TRBV7-3 with TRBJ1-1; 7 bases align to TRBD1. Germline CDR1 reads SGHTA; CDR2 reads FQGTGA. V gave up 0 bases and J gave up 5 bases; unmatched junction bases: 6. The length of the CDR3 is 15 residues. CDR3 nucleotide sequence: TGTGCCAGCAGCTTAACAGGGGGCGCGGGGACTGAAGCTTTCTTT. It specifies CASSLTGGAGTEAFF.

CDR3 sequence: CASSLGWSYEQYF. Written as DNA, the CDR3 is TGTGCCAGCAGTTTAGGATGGAGCTACGAGCAGTACTTC. The genes are TRBV27 and TRBJ2-7; D not certain. Germline loops: CDR1 MNHEY, CDR2 SMNVEV (reference sequence). V lost 2 bases, J lost 3 bases, and 8 bases lay in between. CDR3 length: 13 amino acids.

The genes are TRBV18 and TRBJ1-1; possibly TRBD1 for D (5 bases). The V gene lost 6 bases and the J gene lost 1 base, with 18 bases spanning the gap. The CDR3 extends over 16 amino acids. CDR1 and CDR2 (germline): KGHSH, LQKENI. CDR3 nucleotides: TGTGCCAGCTCCCCTCAGCAGGGATTAGAGAACACTGAAGCTTTCTTT. Its protein is CASSPQQGLENTEAFF.

This chain connects TRBV5-4 to TRBJ2-2, with D perhaps TRBD1 (6 bases). The length of the CDR3 is 14 residues. With 9 bases removed from V and 3 bases from J, the gap between germline ends came to 15 bases. CDR1 SGHNT and CDR2 YYREEE come from the germline V gene (reference sequence). CDR3 in DNA: TGTGCCACGCAACAGGGTTGGGACACCGGGGAGCTGTTTTTT. This codes for CATQQGWDTGELFF.

J is TRBJ1-2 and V is TRBV11-2, with D possibly matching TRBD1 (6 bases). This CDR3 is 14 amino acids long. V gave up 1 base and J gave up 8 bases, with 14 bases separating them. Per the germline V gene, CDR1 is SGHAT and CDR2 is FQNNGV. This CDR3 reads CASSLAQGPRGYTF. The DNA of the CDR3 is TGTGCCAGCAGCTTAGCTCAGGGGCCCAGAGGCTACACCTTC.

The chain is built from TRBV7-2 and TRBJ1-2; 8 bases agree with TRBD1. Germline assignment: CDR1 SGHTA and CDR2 FQGNSA. The CDR3 contains 17 residues. The V gene end was trimmed by 5 bases and the J gene end by 1 base; junction bases not matched to a gene: 12. This chain's CDR3 is CASSTSHGTGYNYGYTF. The CDR3 DNA sequence: TGTGCCAGCAGCACAAGTCATGGGACAGGCTATAACTATGGCTACACCTTC.

CDR3 DNA: TGTGCCACCCGGATGGGGAGGGTCTACGAGCAGTACTTC. This codes for CATRMGRVYEQYF. This chain joins TRBV15 and TRBJ2-7; 7 nucleotides align to TRBD2. Looked up from germline, CDR1 is LNHNV and CDR2 is YYDKDF (reference sequence). The trim removed 8 bases at V and 3 bases at J, leaving 7 bases unmatched. The CDR3 is 13 residues long.

As regards this clone: The CDR3 ends on some other residue instead of the conserved phenylalanine or tryptophan, so this is likely a read error. It is unclear where the CDR3 begins or ends on the DNA, so no DNA is shown, and the CDR3 is as TCRdb lists it. This chain links TRBV7-9 with TRBJ1-3. CDR1 is SEHNR, CDR2 FQNEAQ, per germline (reference sequence). The CDR3 has 16 amino acids, counting both end residues. The CDR3 loop reads CARYQIPNRDGLVGYS.

The rearrangement uses TRBV24-1 and TRBJ2-7; 9 bases fit TRBD2. Germline trimming cut 4 bases from V and 2 bases from J; bases unmatched to any gene: 5. CDR1 KGHDR and CDR2 SFDVKD come from the germline V gene. The CDR3 is made up of 15 amino acids. The CDR3 spells CATSDPSGIPYEQYF. The CDR3 coding sequence is TGTGCCACCAGTGACCCTAGCGGGATTCCCTACGAGCAGTACTTC.

J is TRBJ1-5 and V is TRBV28; D gene uncertain. The CDR3 loop spans 17 amino acids. CDR1 is MDHEN, CDR2 SYDVKM, per germline. V was cut by 8 bases and J by 0 bases, with 20 bases left in between. CDR3 region: CASDSYPSVNSNQPQHF. The CDR3 coding sequence is TGTGCCAGCGACTCTTACCCTTCTGTTAATAGCAATCAGCCCCAGCATTTT.

J is TRBJ1-4 and V is TRBV21-1. TRBV21-1 is marked as a pseudogene. The CDR3 is 15 residues long. The CDR3: CASSKVGVEGEKLFF. The CDR3 DNA is TGTGCCAGCAGCAAAGTCGGAGTGGAGGGTGAAAAACTGTTTTTT.

In this sample, this clone turned up a few times. The gene calls are TRBV5-4 and TRBJ2-1; TRBD2 matches at 8 bases. This CDR3 has 15 amino acids. V dropped 2 bases and J dropped 10; count of bases not matched to a gene: 11. Germline loops: CDR1 SGHNT, CDR2 YYREEE (reference sequence). The chain's CDR3 is CASSFAGGPPGEQFF. The CDR3 DNA reads TGTGCCAGCAGCTTCGCGGGAGGCCCGCCAGGGGAGCAGTTCTTC.

The gene calls are TRBV5-1 and TRBJ1-2; possible D gene TRBD1, 5 bases. Germline V gene sequence: CDR1 SGHRS, CDR2 YFSETQ. The CDR3 contains 14 residues. V lost 0 bases and J lost 4, with 10 bases in between. The chain's CDR3 is CASSLAPGGYGYTF. DNA for the CDR3: TGCGCCAGCAGCTTGGCCCCCGGGGGCTATGGCTACACCTTC. Drawing the rest from reference TRBV5-1 and TRBJ1-2, the complete variable domain is KAGVTQTPRYLIKTRGQQVTLSCSPISGHRSVSWYQQTPGQGLQFLFEYFSETQRNKGNFPGRFSGRQFSNSRSEMNVSTLELGDSALYLCASSLAPGGYGYTFGSGTRLTVV.

CDR3 in DNA: TGTGCCAGCAGCTTAGAAGCGGGAGTGCAGTTCTTC. Translation: CASSLEAGVQFF. V gene TRBV7-9 combines with J gene TRBJ2-1; 8 nucleotides line up with TRBD2. CDR1 is SEHNR and CDR2 is FQNEAQ in the germline V gene (reference sequence). The ends lost 1 base at V and 12 bases at J; junction bases unmatched: 2. CDR3 length: 12 amino acids. The whole variable domain, filled in from reference TRBV7-9 and TRBJ2-1, reads DTGVSQNPRHKITKRGQNVTFRCDPISEHNRLYWYRQTLGQGPEFLTYFQNEAQLEKSRLLSDRFSAERPKGSFSTLEIQRTEQGDSAMYLCASSLEAGVQFFGPGTRLTVL.

The gene calls are TRBV15 and TRBJ2-3, with 9 bases matching TRBD2. The J segment lost 1 base and the V segment lost 5 bases, leaving 7 bases of the junction unmatched. The V gene's germline CDR1 is LNHNV and CDR2 YYDKDF (reference sequence). CDR3 size: 16 residues. The CDR3 sequence is CATSWGGGEGTDTQYF. In DNA form, the CDR3 reads TGTGCCACCAGCTGGGGCGGGGGGGAGGGCACAGATACGCAGTATTTT.

CDR3 bases: TGTGCCAGTAGTATACCCTCCTTCGTCACCGGGGAGCTGTTTTTT. Translating gives CASSIPSFVTGELFF. J is TRBJ2-2 and V is TRBV19; D is ambiguous. The CDR3 has 15 residues. Germline V gene lookup returns CDR1 LNHDA and CDR2 SQIVND (reference sequence). Trimming left V 2 bases short and J 4 bases short, with 11 bases between.

This clone was observed a few times. The V and J genes are TRBV27 and TRBJ1-1, with D hard to call. This CDR3 spans 13 amino acids. CDR1 is MNHEY and CDR2 is SMNVEV in the germline V gene (reference sequence). V was shortened by 8 bases and J by 4 bases, with 14 bases between the two germline ends. The CDR3 bases are TGTGCCAGCTCGGAGGGAGGGCGCACTGAAGCTTTCTTT. Its translation: CASSEGGRTEAFF.

The gene calls are TRBV5-1 and TRBJ2-5; 8 nucleotides match TRBD2. V gave up 2 bases and J gave up 5 bases; unmatched junction bases: 8. Germline-derived CDR1 and CDR2 are SGHRS and YFSETQ. CDR3 length: 15 residues. The CDR3 region has the DNA TGCGCCAGCAGCTTTAGCGGGGAGGTATGGGAGACCCAGTACTTC. Encoded protein: CASSFSGEVWETQYF.

This clone turned up a few times. CDR3 loop: CASSPAFDRVKTQYF. DNA of the CDR3: TGTGCCAGCAGTCCGGCTTTCGACAGGGTCAAGACCCAGTACTTC. The rearrangement links TRBV7-2 to TRBJ2-5, with 7 nucleotides matching TRBD1. Per the germline V gene, CDR1 is SGHTA and CDR2 is FQGNSA. The junction had 13 bases not matched to a gene; V was cut back by 6 bases and J by 6 bases. The CDR3 is 15 residues long.

The V and J genes are TRBV28 and TRBJ2-7, with no clear D. Trimming stripped 5 bases from V and 4 bases from J, with 9 bases between. CDR1 MDHEN and CDR2 SYDVKM come from the germline V gene. There are 12 residues in the CDR3. This chain's CDR3 is CASSPKLYEQYF. The CDR3 nucleotides read TGTGCCAGCAGTCCCAAGCTGTACGAGCAGTACTTC.

This chain links TRBV7-3 with TRBJ1-1; no clear D gene. The CDR3 is 13 residues long. The germline gives CDR1 SGHTA, CDR2 FQGTGA. The V and J ends lost 5 bases and 7 bases respectively, with 14 bases between them. The chain's CDR3 is CASSQHREGEAFF. The CDR3 DNA follows: TGTGCCAGCAGCCAACACCGGGAGGGTGAAGCTTTCTTT.

The chain combines TRBV2 with TRBJ2-3; TRBD2 agrees at 10 bases. The CDR3 has 14 amino acids. V gave up 10 bases and J gave up 6 bases; unmatched junction bases: 10. Germline V CDR1 and CDR2: SNHLY, FYNNEI. CDR3 nucleotide sequence: TGTGCCACCCCCAGCGGGAGGGCCGGGGATACGCAGTATTTT. It is translated as CATPSGRAGDTQYF.